This T cell receptor beta chain emerged from a study of identical twins. J gave up 7 bases and V 8 bases, and 12 bases lay outside the gene matches. This CDR3 region has 14 residues. The V gene's germline CDR1 is KGHSH and CDR2 LQKENI. Notes on this clonotype: What it binds is not known.

One entry per CDR3 protein, called by TCRdb with MiXCR from the 5' RACE reads. The repertoire holds 1.5 million to 2 million distinct CDR3 sequences, roughly 35% seen once, with around 0.25% in the top ten. Regarding the study as a whole: Out-of-frame alpha sequences shared between twins exhibited an excess of low generation probability.

The TCR sequence derives from a newborn girl in good health. The source material was cord blood. The chain recombines TRBV18 with TRBJ2-7, with 9 positions matching TRBD1. This CDR3 is CASTGQGSYNEQYF. DNA for the CDR3: TGTGCCAGCACCGGACAGGGGTCCTACAATGAGCAGTACTTC.